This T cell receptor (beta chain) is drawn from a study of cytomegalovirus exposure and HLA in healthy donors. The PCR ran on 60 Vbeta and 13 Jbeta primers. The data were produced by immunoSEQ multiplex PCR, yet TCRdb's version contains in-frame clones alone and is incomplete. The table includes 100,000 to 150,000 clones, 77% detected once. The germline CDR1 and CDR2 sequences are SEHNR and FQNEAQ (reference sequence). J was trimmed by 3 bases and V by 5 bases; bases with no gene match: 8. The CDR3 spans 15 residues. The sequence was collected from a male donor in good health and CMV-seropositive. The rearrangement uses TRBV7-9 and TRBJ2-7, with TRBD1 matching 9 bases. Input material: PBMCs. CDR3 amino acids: CASSPGTGPYYEQYF. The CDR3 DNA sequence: TGTGCCAGCAGCCCGGGGACAGGGCCCTACTACGAGCAGTACTTC.